This TCR beta chain came from a study of blood T cell repertoires in COVID-19 (dated by TCRdb to 2018 to 2020). For the wider study: Samples covering the acute and convalescent phases of COVID-19 were provided by collaborators in the United States, Italy and Spain. The prospective study material was composed of cDNA or gDNA derived from T cells, B-cell-depleted T cells, or PBMCs. Deeply sampled blood TCRbeta repertoires from subjects exposed to, actively infected with, or recovered from COVID-19 were included in the dataset. A freely available public database, intended as a resource for researchers studying the immune response to SARS-CoV-2, is where the repertoires were released. The samples were drawn from the first 160 participants of the ongoing ImmuneRACE study and from 950 to 1,500 subjects provided by 6 global collaborators. A de-identified subject ID, COVID-19 status, age in years and sex were almost always included in the sample metadata. HLA class I and class II types, where available, came from metadata supplied by the sample provider rather than from assay-based typing. General conclusions and limits of the study: The amount of clinical and demographic metadata varied by source and participant and was provided uncurated.

Enrolling through a virtual design, the prospective study's participants ranged in age from roughly 18 to 89 years and lived across 24 United States geographic areas. Cohort assignment in the prospective study relied on participant-reported clinical history from a screening survey and a study questionnaire. In the prospective study, whole blood, serum and a nasopharyngeal or oropharyngeal swab were collected from each participant by mobile phlebotomists. Participants in the prospective study had the option to provide additional blood draws and questionnaires over a roughly 2-month period. Prospective study blood samples were shipped either frozen or at room temperature before DNA extraction. Points on this clone: Its target antigen remains unknown. No base-level quality is on record; no much larger clone is a single base apart.

TCRbeta CDR3 regions were amplified from genomic DNA by means of the immunoSEQ Assay, a bias-controlled multiplex PCR. As for the authors' bioinformatics: The number of nucleated cells in each sample was estimated from the amplification of reference gene primers within the assay. Sequence reads were collapsed and filtered to measure the absolute abundance of every unique TCRbeta CDR3 rearrangement. For each sample, productive Simpson clonality was calculated as the square root of Simpson's diversity index across productive rearrangements. TCRdb carries this immuneACCESS record with in-frame sequences only. Its versions omit some clonotypes, under half of them owing to an unresolved V gene in the studies checked, with the rest unexplained. V, J and clone size are taken as reported in that table, and D and trimming were inferred from the DNA itself. The sample yields hundreds of thousands of clones; about 86% were counted once. The biggest ten clones account for approximately 4% of the sample.

This clonotype was sampled from a man aged 25-45 years with acute COVID-19. The specimen sequenced was PBMCs or T cells enriched from blood (not recorded which).

The encoded CDR3 is CASSYEGGSSYNEQFF. The bases are TGTGCCAGCAGTTACGAGGGAGGGAGCTCCTACAATGAGCAGTTCTTC. The chain employs TRBV6-5 and TRBJ2-1, with TRBD2 identical over 7 junction bases. From the germline V gene, CDR1 is MNHEY and CDR2 is SVGAGI. The CDR3 has 16 amino acids, counting the end cysteine and phenylalanine. This entry keeps only the CDR3 DNA: 48 bases, framed from base 1. V loses 2 bases at its end and J loses 0 bases; junction bases beyond the gene matches: 4.